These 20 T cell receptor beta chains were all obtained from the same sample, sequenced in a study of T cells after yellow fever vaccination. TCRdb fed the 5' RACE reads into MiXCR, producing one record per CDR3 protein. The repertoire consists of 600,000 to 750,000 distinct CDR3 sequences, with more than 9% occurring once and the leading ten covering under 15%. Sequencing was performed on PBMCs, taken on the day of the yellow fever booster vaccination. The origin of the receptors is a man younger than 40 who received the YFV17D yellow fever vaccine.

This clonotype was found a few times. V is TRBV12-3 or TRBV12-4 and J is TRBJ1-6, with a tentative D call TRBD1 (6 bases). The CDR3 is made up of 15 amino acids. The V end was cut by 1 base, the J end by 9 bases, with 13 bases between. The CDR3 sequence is CASSLGKGVGSPLHF. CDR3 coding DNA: TGTGCCAGCAGTTTAGGGAAGGGGGTGGGTTCACCCCTCCACTTT.

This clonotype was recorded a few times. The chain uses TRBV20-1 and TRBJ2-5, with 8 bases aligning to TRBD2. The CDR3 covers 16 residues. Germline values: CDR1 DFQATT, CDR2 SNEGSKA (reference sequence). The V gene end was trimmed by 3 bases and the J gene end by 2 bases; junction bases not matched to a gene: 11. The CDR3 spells CSARGLTSAYQETQYF. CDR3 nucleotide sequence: TGCAGTGCTAGGGGTTTGACTAGCGCCTATCAAGAGACCCAGTACTTC.

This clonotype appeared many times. The CDR3, as DNA: TGTGCCAGCTCACCACGAACGGACCAAGAGACCCAGTACTTC. Translation gives CASSPRTDQETQYF. V usage is TRBV18 and J usage is TRBJ2-5; D is undetermined. Germline V gives CDR1 KGHSH, CDR2 LQKENI. Trimming shortened V by 1 base and J by 0 bases, and 6 bases separated the two germline ends. The CDR3 has 14 residues.

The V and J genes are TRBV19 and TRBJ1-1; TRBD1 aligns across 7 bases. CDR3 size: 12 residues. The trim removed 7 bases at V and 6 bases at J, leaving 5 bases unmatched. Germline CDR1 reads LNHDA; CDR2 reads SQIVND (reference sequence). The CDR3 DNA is TGTGCCAGTACTGGACAGGTCCCTGAAGCTTTCTTT. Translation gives CASTGQVPEAFF.

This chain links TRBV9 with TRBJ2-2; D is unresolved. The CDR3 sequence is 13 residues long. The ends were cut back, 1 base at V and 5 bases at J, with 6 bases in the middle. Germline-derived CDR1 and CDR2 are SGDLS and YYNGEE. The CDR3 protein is CASSVFTTGELFF. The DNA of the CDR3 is TGTGCCAGCAGCGTATTCACTACCGGGGAGCTGTTTTTT.

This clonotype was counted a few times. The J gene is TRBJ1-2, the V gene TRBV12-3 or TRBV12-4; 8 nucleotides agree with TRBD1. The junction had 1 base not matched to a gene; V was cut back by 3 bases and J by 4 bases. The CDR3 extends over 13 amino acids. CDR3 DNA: TGTGCCAGCAGTTTCAGGGGGCTCTATGGCTACACCTTC. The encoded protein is CASSFRGLYGYTF.

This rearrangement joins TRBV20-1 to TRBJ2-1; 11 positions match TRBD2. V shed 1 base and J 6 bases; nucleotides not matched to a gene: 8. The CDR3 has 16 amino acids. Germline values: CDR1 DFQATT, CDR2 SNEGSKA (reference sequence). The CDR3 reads CSARVGLAGGFNEQFF. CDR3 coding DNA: TGCAGTGCTAGAGTTGGACTAGCGGGCGGGTTCAATGAGCAGTTCTTC.

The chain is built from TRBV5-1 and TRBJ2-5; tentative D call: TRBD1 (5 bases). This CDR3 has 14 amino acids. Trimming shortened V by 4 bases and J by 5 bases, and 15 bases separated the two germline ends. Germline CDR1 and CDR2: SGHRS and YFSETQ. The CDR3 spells CASSADSAMETQYF. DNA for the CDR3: TGCGCCAGCAGCGCTGACAGCGCAATGGAGACCCAGTACTTC. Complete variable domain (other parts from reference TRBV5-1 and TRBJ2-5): KAGVTQTPRYLIKTRGQQVTLSCSPISGHRSVSWYQQTPGQGLQFLFEYFSETQRNKGNFPGRFSGRQFSNSRSEMNVSTLELGDSALYLCASSADSAMETQYFGPGTRLLVL.

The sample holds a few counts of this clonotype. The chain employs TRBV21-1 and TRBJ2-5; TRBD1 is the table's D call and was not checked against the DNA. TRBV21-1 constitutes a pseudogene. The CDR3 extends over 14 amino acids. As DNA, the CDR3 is TGTGCCAGCAGCACACCGGGGGGGATAGAGACCCAGTACTTC. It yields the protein CASSTPGGIETQYF.

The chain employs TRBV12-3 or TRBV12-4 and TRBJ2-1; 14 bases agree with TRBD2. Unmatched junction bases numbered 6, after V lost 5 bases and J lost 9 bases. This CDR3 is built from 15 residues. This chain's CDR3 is CASSGGLAGVTEQFF. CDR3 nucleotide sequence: TGTGCCAGCAGTGGGGGACTAGCGGGAGTTACTGAGCAGTTCTTC.

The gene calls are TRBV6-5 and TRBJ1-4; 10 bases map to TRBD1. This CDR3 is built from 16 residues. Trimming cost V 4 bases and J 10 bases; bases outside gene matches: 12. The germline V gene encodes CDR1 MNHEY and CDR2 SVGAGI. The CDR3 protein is CASSSIRDRGPRKLFF. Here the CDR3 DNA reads TGTGCCAGCAGTTCCATCCGGGACAGGGGCCCCCGAAAACTGTTTTTT.

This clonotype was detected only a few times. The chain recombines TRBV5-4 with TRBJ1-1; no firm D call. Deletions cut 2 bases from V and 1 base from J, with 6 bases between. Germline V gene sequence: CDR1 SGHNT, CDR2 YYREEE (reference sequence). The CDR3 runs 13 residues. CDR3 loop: CASSLLPNTEAFF. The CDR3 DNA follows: TGTGCCAGCAGCTTATTGCCGAACACTGAAGCTTTCTTT.

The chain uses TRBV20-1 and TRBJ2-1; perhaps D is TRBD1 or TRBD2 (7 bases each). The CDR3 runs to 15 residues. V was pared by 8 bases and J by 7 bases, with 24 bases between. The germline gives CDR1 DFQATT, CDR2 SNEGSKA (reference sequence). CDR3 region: CSSMGGVTGKNEQFF. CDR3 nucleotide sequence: TGCAGTTCGATGGGGGGGGTGACAGGGAAGAATGAGCAGTTCTTC.

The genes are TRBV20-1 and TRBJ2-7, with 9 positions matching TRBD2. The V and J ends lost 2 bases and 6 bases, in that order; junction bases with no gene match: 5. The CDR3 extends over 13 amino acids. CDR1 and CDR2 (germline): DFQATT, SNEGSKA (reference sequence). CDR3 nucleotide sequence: TGCAGTGCTAGAACGGGACTAGCTATCGAGCAGTACTTC. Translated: CSARTGLAIEQYF.

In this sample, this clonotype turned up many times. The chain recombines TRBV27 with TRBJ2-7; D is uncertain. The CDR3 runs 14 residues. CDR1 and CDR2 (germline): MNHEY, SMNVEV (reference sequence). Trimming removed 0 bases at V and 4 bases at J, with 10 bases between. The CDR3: CASSLSGRRYEQYF. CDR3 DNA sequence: TGTGCCAGCAGTTTATCGGGCAGACGTTACGAGCAGTACTTC.

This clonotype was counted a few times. The CDR3 is CASSSGGVGGTEQYF. The DNA of the CDR3 is TGTGCCAGCAGCTCCGGAGGGGTAGGGGGGACCGAGCAGTACTTC. The chain links TRBV5-5 to TRBJ2-7, with D tentatively TRBD1 or TRBD2 (6 bases each). Trimming pared 3 bases from V and 6 bases from J, leaving 19 bases between. The CDR3 runs 15 residues. The germline V gene has CDR1 SGHKS and CDR2 YYEKEE (reference sequence). Complete variable domain (other parts from reference TRBV5-5 and TRBJ2-7): DAGVTQSPTHLIKTRGQQVTLRCSPISGHKSVSWYQQVLGQGPQFIFQYYEKEERGRGNFPDRFSARQFPNYSSELNVNALLLGDSALYLCASSSGGVGGTEQYFGPGTRLTVT.

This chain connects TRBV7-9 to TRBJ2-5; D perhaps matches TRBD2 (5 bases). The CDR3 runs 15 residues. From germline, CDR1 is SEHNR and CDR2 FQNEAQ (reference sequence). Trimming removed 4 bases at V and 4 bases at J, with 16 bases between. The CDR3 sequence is CASSSPGESGETQYF. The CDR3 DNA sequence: TGTGCCAGCAGCTCCCCAGGCGAAAGCGGAGAGACCCAGTACTTC.

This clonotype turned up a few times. The CDR3 loop is CSGGVGSQFF. The CDR3 DNA reads as TGCAGCGGGGGGGTGGGGTCGCAGTTCTTC. The genes are TRBV29-1 and TRBJ2-1; perhaps TRBD2 as D (6 bases). This CDR3 spans 10 amino acids. Deletions cut 7 bases from V and 12 bases from J, with 13 bases between. Germline CDR1 and CDR2: SQVTM and ANQGSEA.

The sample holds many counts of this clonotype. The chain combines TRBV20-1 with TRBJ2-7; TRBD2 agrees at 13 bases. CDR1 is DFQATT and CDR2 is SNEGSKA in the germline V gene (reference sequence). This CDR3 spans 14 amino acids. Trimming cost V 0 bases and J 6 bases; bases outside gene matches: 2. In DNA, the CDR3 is TGCAGTGCTAGAGAAACTAGCGGGAGGGCCGAGCAGTACTTC. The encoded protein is CSARETSGRAEQYF.

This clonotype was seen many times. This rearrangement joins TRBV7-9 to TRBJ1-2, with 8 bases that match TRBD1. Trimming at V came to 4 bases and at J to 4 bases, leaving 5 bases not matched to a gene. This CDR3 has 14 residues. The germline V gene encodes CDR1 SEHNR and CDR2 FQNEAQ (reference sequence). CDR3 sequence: CASSSGQGAYGYTF. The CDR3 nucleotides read TGTGCCAGCAGCTCTGGACAGGGAGCCTATGGCTACACCTTC.